Listed here are 23 T cell receptor beta chains from one sample, sequenced in a study of T cell responses to AZD1222 COVID-19 vaccine. Generated by immunoSEQ multiplex PCR, the TCRdb table keeps only in-frame clones and is missing some. The sample records about 170,000 clones, about 92% being singletons. Sequencing used peripheral blood, obtained on day 0 of AZD1222 vaccination. The receptor source for this set is an adult in good health.

On this clone itself: The same CDR3 arises from other DNA sequences in this sample as well. The chain recombines TRBV5-1 with TRBJ2-2; D is unclear. This CDR3 comprises 13 residues. CDR1 and CDR2 from the germline V gene are SGHRS and YFSETQ. The V gene lost 2 bases and the J gene lost 1 base, with 3 bases spanning the gap. The CDR3 region is CASSLQNTGELFF. The CDR3 DNA sequence: TGCGCCAGCAGCTTACAGAACACCGGGGAGCTGTTTTTT.

This rearrangement joins TRBV13 to TRBJ2-3; D not certain. From germline, CDR1 is PRHDT and CDR2 FYEKMQ (reference sequence). V was trimmed by 6 bases and J by 2 bases, leaving 15 bases between them. The CDR3 totals 15 residues. CDR3 sequence reads: CASRPYGDLTDTQYF. In DNA form, the CDR3 reads TGTGCCAGCAGGCCCTACGGAGACCTCACAGATACGCAGTATTTT.

The CDR3 protein is CASSFSAGTPYEQYF. CDR3 nucleotides: TGTGCCAGCAGTTTTTCGGCCGGGACACCTTACGAGCAGTACTTC. The chain recombines TRBV27 with TRBJ2-7; a weak D match, TRBD1 (6 bases). This CDR3 comprises 15 residues. Germline CDR1 and CDR2: MNHEY and SMNVEV (reference sequence). V was shortened by 3 bases and J by 4 bases, with 16 bases between the two germline ends.

V is TRBV11-2 and J is TRBJ2-7; D call uncertain. The V gene lost 1 base and the J gene lost 0 bases, with 7 bases spanning the gap. Germline V gene sequence: CDR1 SGHAT, CDR2 FQNNGV. The CDR3 runs to 14 residues. The CDR3, as DNA: TGTGCCAGCAGCTTAGGGTACAGCTCCTACGAGCAGTACTTC. It yields the protein CASSLGYSSYEQYF.

This rearrangement joins TRBV5-1 to TRBJ1-2, with no clear D. CDR3 length equals 12 residues. V lost 3 bases to trimming and J lost 8 bases, with 11 bases between them. Germline lookup yields CDR1 SGHRS and CDR2 YFSETQ. This chain's CDR3 is CASSSRPEGYTF. In DNA form, the CDR3 reads TGCGCCAGCAGCTCCCGTCCGGAGGGCTACACCTTC.

The rearrangement uses TRBV7-9 and TRBJ1-6; D not certain. The V and J ends lost 5 bases and 2 bases respectively, with 13 bases between them. Germline lookup yields CDR1 SEHNR and CDR2 FQNEAQ (reference sequence). There are 16 residues in the CDR3. CDR3 loop: CASSPDPSTYNSPLHF. DNA for the CDR3: TGTGCCAGCAGCCCCGATCCCAGTACCTATAATTCACCCCTCCACTTT.

J is TRBJ2-7 and V is TRBV6-1, with TRBD2 identical over 7 bases. The CDR3 has 15 amino acids. J gave up 0 bases and V 1 base, and 3 bases lay outside the gene matches. CDR1 MNHNS and CDR2 SASEGT come from the germline V gene. CDR3 residues: CASSEVGGSSYEQYF. Here the CDR3 DNA reads TGTGCCAGCAGTGAAGTTGGCGGGAGCTCCTACGAGCAGTACTTC.

The chain links TRBV18 to TRBJ1-1; 12 positions agree with TRBD1. In germline, CDR1 is KGHSH, CDR2 LQKENI. V shed 6 bases, J shed 7 bases, and the junction held 12 bases outside the gene matches. The CDR3 loop spans 16 amino acids. The CDR3 coding sequence is TGTGCCAGCTCGCGGGGACAGGGGGCCATTGAGGATGAAGCTTTCTTT. It is translated as CASSRGQGAIEDEAFF.

V usage is TRBV18 and J usage is TRBJ1-6, with D unclear. This CDR3 spans 13 amino acids. Trimming cost V 2 bases and J 8 bases, with 7 bases left between them. The germline V gene has CDR1 KGHSH and CDR2 LQKENI. The CDR3 region has the DNA TGTGCCAGCTCACCAAGAAAAGATTCACCCCTCCACTTT. Its protein is CASSPRKDSPLHF.

V and J are TRBV27 and TRBJ2-2; 9 bases map to TRBD2. After removal of 3 bases from V and 2 bases from J, the junction contained 10 bases not matched to a gene. The germline V gene encodes CDR1 MNHEY and CDR2 SMNVEV (reference sequence). The CDR3 is 18 residues long. CDR3 in amino acids: CASSFRLAEYLNTGELFF. The CDR3 DNA follows: TGTGCCAGCAGTTTCAGACTAGCGGAGTACCTTAACACCGGGGAGCTGTTTTTT.

As to this clone: The same CDR3 also results from other DNA sequences found in this sample. The chain is built from TRBV7-9 and TRBJ1-4; D is perhaps TRBD1 (5 bases). V gave up 5 bases and J gave up 2 bases, with 12 bases separating them. Germline V lookup: CDR1 SEHNR, CDR2 FQNEAQ (reference sequence). The CDR3 spans 15 residues. CDR3 DNA sequence: TGTGCCAGCAGCCCCCAGGGAGCTACTAATGAAAAACTGTTTTTT. Residues: CASSPQGATNEKLFF.

The rearrangement links TRBV5-1 to TRBJ1-2; unclear D gene. The CDR3 is 13 amino acids. Trimming stripped 0 bases from V and 2 bases from J, with 5 bases between. The germline CDR1 and CDR2 sequences are SGHRS and YFSETQ. DNA for the CDR3: TGCGCCAGCAGCTTGGTAGAGAACTATGGCTACACCTTC. Its translation is CASSLVENYGYTF. Full variable domain (rest looked up from reference TRBV5-1 and TRBJ1-2): KAGVTQTPRYLIKTRGQQVTLSCSPISGHRSVSWYQQTPGQGLQFLFEYFSETQRNKGNFPGRFSGRQFSNSRSEMNVSTLELGDSALYLCASSLVENYGYTFGSGTRLTVV.

The chain combines TRBV4-1 with TRBJ1-5; D is possibly TRBD1 (5 bases). CDR1 is MGHRA, CDR2 YSYEKL, per germline. The CDR3 covers 15 residues. Trimming pared 0 bases from V and 4 bases from J, leaving 10 bases between. In nucleotides, the CDR3 is TGCGCCAGCAGCCAAGATGGGAGGGGTAATCAGCCCCAGCATTTT. It yields the protein CASSQDGRGNQPQHF.

This chain uses TRBV4-1 with TRBJ1-2; D remains ambiguous. The ends were cut back, 2 bases at V and 2 bases at J, with 12 bases in the middle. The CDR3 spans 15 residues. Germline V gives CDR1 MGHRA, CDR2 YSYEKL. The chain's CDR3 is CASSQLFGRNYGYTF. CDR3 DNA: TGCGCCAGCAGCCAACTCTTCGGGCGGAACTATGGCTACACCTTC.

V gene TRBV5-1 combines with J gene TRBJ1-2; TRBD1 might be the D (6 bases). The V end was cut by 1 base, the J end by 4 bases, with 14 bases between. The CDR3 consists of 15 residues. Germline lookup yields CDR1 SGHRS and CDR2 YFSETQ. The CDR3 protein is CASSLNPAGAYGYTF. The CDR3 DNA reads TGCGCCAGCAGCTTGAATCCCGCAGGGGCCTATGGCTACACCTTC.

J is TRBJ1-1 and V is TRBV9; D possibly corresponds to TRBD1 (5 bases). The CDR3 runs 13 residues. Trimming cost V 0 bases and J 3 bases, with 6 bases left between them. Per germline, CDR1 SGDLS and CDR2 YYNGEE. The CDR3 region has the DNA TGTGCCAGCAGCGTAGGGGACCACACTGAAGCTTTCTTT. This codes for CASSVGDHTEAFF.

V gene TRBV6-5 combines with J gene TRBJ1-2, with a weak D call TRBD1 (6 bases). V lost 2 bases and J lost 4, with 8 bases in between. Germline values: CDR1 MNHEY, CDR2 SVGAGI. The CDR3 contains 13 residues. The CDR3 DNA is TGTGCCAGCAGTTACGGACAGCTCTATGGCTACACCTTC. Amino acids: CASSYGQLYGYTF.

This chain joins TRBV4-1 and TRBJ1-1; D uncertain. Per germline, CDR1 MGHRA and CDR2 YSYEKL. V dropped 0 bases and J dropped 1 base, with 12 bases sitting between them. This CDR3 is built from 16 residues. DNA of the CDR3: TGCGCCAGCAGCCAAGACCCCGGACGGTCGAACACTGAAGCTTTCTTT. Translated: CASSQDPGRSNTEAFF.

The chain joins TRBV10-1 to TRBJ1-2; no clear D. The V end was cut by 3 bases, the J end by 1 base, with 9 bases between. The CDR3 length is 14 residues. Germline CDR1 is WNHNN and CDR2 is SYGVQD (reference sequence). CDR3 nucleotides: TGCGCCAGCAGTGAAGGAGGCGTTAACTATGGCTACACCTTC. Its protein product is CASSEGGVNYGYTF.

This CDR3 reads CASTRPKETQYF. The DNA for the CDR3 is TGTGCCAGCACCCGCCCCAAAGAGACCCAGTACTTC. The rearrangement joins TRBV3-1 (or the pseudogene TRBV3-2) to TRBJ2-5, with no clear D. The V gene's germline CDR1 is LGHDT and CDR2 YNNKEL (reference sequence). Trimming cost V 7 bases and J 3 bases, with 9 bases left between them. The CDR3 extends over 12 amino acids.

There are a few counts of this clone. The chain uses TRBV29-1 and TRBJ1-1; the D gene is possibly TRBD1 (5 bases). The length of the CDR3 is 14 residues. The germline V gene has CDR1 SQVTM and CDR2 ANQGSEA. V was clipped by 5 bases and J by 8 bases, with 21 bases between them. The CDR3 DNA sequence: TGCAGCGTTTCGGCATCGAGTGGGGCCGTGGAAGCTTTCTTT. It is translated as CSVSASSGAVEAFF.

The chain links TRBV23-1 to TRBJ2-1; D gene unclear. TRBV23-1 is filed as an ORF, its function uncertain. The V end lost 0 bases, the J end lost 2 bases, and 8 bases lay between the germline ends. CDR3 length: 15 residues. CDR3 bases: TGCGCCAGCAGTCAATCCCCAGGCACCTACAATGAGCAGTTCTTC. Residues: CASSQSPGTYNEQFF.

As to this clone: A junction boundary mismatches the germline segment, possibly from a read error. This chain connects TRBV5-4 to TRBJ1-3; perhaps TRBD1 as D (6 bases). The CDR3 loop spans 11 amino acids. Germline V gene sequence: CDR1 SGHNT, CDR2 YYREEE (reference sequence). The CDR3, as DNA: TGTGCCAGCAGCTTGGAAGGACAGTGGAATTTT. Translated, it gives CASSLEGQWNF.